This entry describes one T cell receptor (beta chain). Its antigen is as yet unknown. V was pared by 3 bases and J by 3 bases, with 11 bases between. There are 14 residues in the CDR3. Germline CDR1 and CDR2: KGHSH and LQKENI. The data derive from a study of blood T cells in healthy people across ages. Study-wide points: Any changes in expanded clonotypes were possibly confounded, as donor CMV status remained unknown.

Sample donors were healthy Caucasian individuals that came from Russia, aged 6 to 90. Primed by a sample-barcoded 5' primer and a J-beta primer mix, a second PCR proceeded for about 7 to 11 cycles. TCRdb re-called the 5' RACE reads with MiXCR, one entry per CDR3 protein. The sample lists about 930,000 distinct CDR3 sequences, almost 30% occurring once. The same specimen was also included in a second study, on T cells of mothers and their children.

Input material: blood. This chain joins TRBV18 and TRBJ1-1; possible D gene TRBD1, 5 bases. The sequence came from a middle-aged woman in good health. As DNA, the CDR3 is TGTGCCAGCTCACCGACCAGGGCAGACACTGAAGCTTTCTTT. Translation gives CASSPTRADTEAFF.